These 27 T cell receptor beta chains were all obtained from the same sample, sequenced in a study of blood T cell repertoires in COVID-19. The data were produced by immunoSEQ multiplex PCR, yet TCRdb's version contains in-frame clones alone and is incomplete. Seen here are 74,000 or so clones, about 87% observed once, and the top ten hold more than 2%. Source material: peripheral blood. All receptors derive from a human donor in a cohort sampled during active COVID-19.

The chain couples TRBV18 to TRBJ1-2; D call uncertain. Germline values: CDR1 KGHSH, CDR2 LQKENI. The CDR3 is 12 amino acids. V lost 6 bases, J lost 4 bases, and 9 bases lay in between. The CDR3 region has the DNA TGTGCCAGCTCCCCCCCCCTCTATGGCTACACCTTC. The encoded protein is CASSPPLYGYTF.

The J gene is TRBJ2-3, the V gene TRBV4-3; the match to TRBD2 covers 11 bases. This CDR3 spans 16 amino acids. V lost 3 bases and J lost 5; bases outside the gene matches: 7. Germline V gives CDR1 LGHNA, CDR2 YSLEER. The CDR3 loop is CASSQNSGRAQDTQYF. The CDR3 DNA reads as TGCGCCAGCAGCCAGAATAGCGGGAGGGCCCAAGATACGCAGTATTTT.

The V call is TRBV3-1 (or the pseudogene TRBV3-2), the J call TRBJ1-5; 8 nucleotides match TRBD1. The CDR3 is made up of 15 amino acids. The J segment lost 4 bases and the V segment lost 0 bases, leaving 2 bases of the junction unmatched. Germline loops: CDR1 LGHDT, CDR2 YNNKEL (reference sequence). As DNA, the CDR3 is TGTGCCAGCAGCCAAGATACAGGGGGGAATCAGCCCCAGCATTTT. Protein sequence: CASSQDTGGNQPQHF.

The V gene is TRBV18, the J gene TRBJ1-2; 7 bases map to TRBD1. The ends lost 5 bases at V and 6 bases at J; junction bases unmatched: 6. CDR1 KGHSH and CDR2 LQKENI come from the germline V gene. The CDR3 runs to 13 residues. The CDR3 protein is CASSFDRVDGYTF. The CDR3 region has the DNA TGTGCCAGCTCATTCGACAGGGTCGATGGCTACACCTTC.

The rearrangement links TRBV7-9 to TRBJ2-3; D not certain. V was cut by 5 bases and J by 0 bases, with 3 bases left in between. From germline, CDR1 is SEHNR and CDR2 FQNEAQ (reference sequence). This CDR3 is 12 amino acids long. CDR3 sequence reads: CASSTSTDTQYF. The CDR3 DNA reads TGTGCCAGCAGCACAAGCACAGATACGCAGTATTTT.

This clone was seen a few times. The CDR3 loop is CASSARPGQDSNQPQHF. CDR3 nucleotide sequence: TGTGCCAGCAGCGCCCGACCGGGACAGGATAGCAATCAGCCCCAGCATTTT. The V gene is TRBV7-6, the J gene TRBJ1-5; 8 positions match TRBD1. J gave up 0 bases and V 5 bases, and 9 bases lay outside the gene matches. CDR1 and CDR2 (germline): SGHVS, FNYEAQ. The CDR3 runs 17 residues. The full variable domain, in which reference TRBV7-6 and TRBJ1-5 provide the parts outside the CDR3, is GAGVSQSPRYKVTKRGQDVALRCDPISGHVSLYWYRQALGQGPEFLTYFNYEAQQDKSGLPNDRFSAERPEGSISTLTIQRTEQRDSAMYRCASSARPGQDSNQPQHFGDGTRLSIL.

This clone was detected a few times. This sequence joins TRBV19 and TRBJ2-2; 7 bases match TRBD2. Germline V gene data show CDR1 as LNHDA and CDR2 as SQIVND (reference sequence). V gave up 4 bases and J gave up 5 bases; unmatched junction bases: 4. The CDR3 loop spans 14 amino acids. CDR3 sequence reads: CASSNPGGTGELFF. The CDR3 nucleotides are TGTGCCAGTAGTAATCCGGGAGGAACCGGGGAGCTGTTTTTT.

The chain is built from TRBV6-2 or TRBV6-3 and TRBJ1-1; no reliable D call. Trimming left V 2 bases short and J 8 bases short, with 6 bases between. Germline CDR1 MNHEY, CDR2 SVGEGT. CDR3 length: 11 residues. The chain's CDR3 is CASSYRGEAFF. CDR3 nucleotide sequence: TGTGCCAGCAGTTACCGCGGGGAAGCTTTCTTT.

This clone came up once. The J gene is TRBJ2-5, the V gene TRBV7-9, with a weak D call TRBD2 (7 bases). This CDR3 contains 15 residues. Per germline, CDR1 SEHNR and CDR2 FQNEAQ (reference sequence). V dropped 8 bases and J dropped 7 bases, with 23 bases sitting between them. CDR3 amino acids: CASAAAGARSGTQYF. CDR3 DNA: TGTGCCAGCGCCGCCGCGGGGGCTCGCTCGGGGACCCAGTACTTC.

The J gene is TRBJ2-6, the V gene TRBV2, with D possibly being TRBD1 (5 bases). V dropped 10 bases and J dropped 3 bases, with 19 bases sitting between them. There are 16 residues in the CDR3. Germline assignment: CDR1 SNHLY and CDR2 FYNNEI. CDR3 nucleotide sequence: TGTGCCACCCCACGGGCAGGGTTAGGTGGGGCCAACGTCCTGACTTTC. Its protein product is CATPRAGLGGANVLTF.

The chain has TRBV5-1 and TRBJ1-1, with 8 bases lining up with TRBD1. The CDR3 extends over 15 amino acids. CDR1 is SGHRS and CDR2 is YFSETQ in the germline V gene. The ends lost 4 bases at V and 2 bases at J; junction bases unmatched: 7. CDR3 loop: CASSPDGTGNTEAFF. The CDR3 DNA reads TGCGCCAGCAGCCCCGACGGGACAGGCAACACTGAAGCTTTCTTT.

The V gene is TRBV6-1, the J gene TRBJ1-5, with D possibly matching TRBD1 (6 bases). V was clipped by 1 base and J by 4 bases, with 11 bases between them. The germline gives CDR1 MNHNS, CDR2 SASEGT. There are 15 residues in the CDR3. The CDR3 reads CASSEGGTHNQPQHF. CDR3 DNA: TGTGCCAGCAGTGAAGGTGGGACACATAATCAGCCCCAGCATTTT.

The chain recombines TRBV3-1 (or the pseudogene TRBV3-2) with TRBJ2-3; D possibly corresponds to TRBD1 (5 bases). CDR3 length equals 15 residues. The germline V and J ends were trimmed by 2 bases and 2 bases, with 11 bases remaining between them. Germline lookup yields CDR1 LGHDT and CDR2 YNNKEL (reference sequence). The DNA of the CDR3 is TGTGCCAGCAGCCAAAGGGGCCCTAACACAGATACGCAGTATTTT. Protein product: CASSQRGPNTDTQYF.

J is TRBJ1-4 and V is TRBV19, with D maybe TRBD1 (5 bases). V was cut by 2 bases and J by 5 bases, with 6 bases left in between. The CDR3 is 13 amino acids. The V gene's germline CDR1 is LNHDA and CDR2 SQIVND (reference sequence). The CDR3 here is CASSIKGNEKLFF. In DNA form, the CDR3 reads TGTGCCAGTAGTATAAAGGGGAATGAAAAACTGTTTTTT. Together with reference TRBV19 and TRBJ1-4, the CDR3 gives the full variable domain: DGGITQSPKYLFRKEGQNVTLSCEQNLNHDAMYWYRQDPGQGLRLIYYSQIVNDFQKGDIAEGYSVSREKKESFPLTVTSAQKNPTAFYLCASSIKGNEKLFFGSGTQLSVL.

Comment on this clone: A junction end diverges from the germline sequence, so it may reflect a read error. The V and J genes are TRBV7-7 and TRBJ2-3, with D possibly TRBD2 on 6 matching bases. Germline V CDR1 and CDR2: SSHAT, FNYEAQ (reference sequence). CDR3 size: 16 residues. CDR3 nucleotides: TGTGCTAGCAGCTTAACCTTAGGACTAAGCACAGATACGCAGTATTTT. Its protein product is CASSLTLGLSTDTQYF.

This clone was seen once. V gene TRBV19 combines with J gene TRBJ2-7; no reliable D call. The CDR3 runs to 14 residues. Germline V gene sequence: CDR1 LNHDA, CDR2 SQIVND (reference sequence). V lost 0 bases and J 4 bases, leaving 10 bases between the germline ends. The CDR3 protein is CASSIDYQAYEQYF. In DNA, the CDR3 is TGTGCCAGTAGTATAGATTATCAGGCGTACGAGCAGTACTTC.

Comments on this clone: This sample includes further DNA sequences coding for the same CDR3. This CDR3 reads CASSLGGGRGTDTQYF. As DNA, the CDR3 is TGTGCCAGCAGTCTAGGCGGGGGGCGAGGCACAGATACGCAGTATTTT. The chain employs TRBV11-3 and TRBJ2-3; 8 bases align to TRBD2. There are 16 residues in the CDR3. J was trimmed by 1 base and V by 6 bases; bases with no gene match: 9. Germline CDR1 reads SGHNT; CDR2 reads YENEEA.

The chain has TRBV11-2 and TRBJ2-7; 7 bases are shared with TRBD2. Germline V gene lookup returns CDR1 SGHAT and CDR2 FQNNGV. CDR3 size: 13 residues. J gave up 3 bases and V 1 base, and 0 bases lay outside the gene matches. The CDR3 bases are TGTGCCAGCAGCTTAGGGGGGGGCTACGAGCAGTACTTC. Its translation is CASSLGGGYEQYF.

This clone ranks as medium-sized. The V gene is TRBV6-2 or TRBV6-3, the J gene TRBJ2-7, with 7 positions matching TRBD1. The CDR3 is made up of 14 amino acids. Germline lookup yields CDR1 MNHEY and CDR2 SVGEGT. V gave up 3 bases and J gave up 2 bases; unmatched junction bases: 4. The CDR3 is CASSYGDSTYEQYF. For the CDR3, the DNA is TGTGCCAGCAGTTATGGGGACAGCACCTACGAGCAGTACTTC.

The chain recombines TRBV5-1 with TRBJ1-2, with TRBD1 matching 7 bases. From germline, CDR1 is SGHRS and CDR2 YFSETQ. The CDR3 consists of 14 residues. V shed 2 bases, J shed 4 bases, and the junction held 5 bases outside the gene matches. CDR3 in DNA: TGCGCCAGCAGCTTAGACAGGGAAGTCTATGGCTACACCTTC. Its protein product is CASSLDREVYGYTF.

V is TRBV27 and J is TRBJ1-1; D is perhaps TRBD1 (5 bases). Between the trimmed V and J ends, which lost 5 bases and 5 bases, there was a span of 15 bases. This CDR3 spans 14 amino acids. CDR1 is MNHEY and CDR2 is SMNVEV in the germline V gene (reference sequence). The CDR3 DNA reads as TGTGCCAGCAGTCTAAGGGGCTCGGAAACTGAAGCTTTCTTT. Encoded protein: CASSLRGSETEAFF.

This clone is a singleton in its sample. The gene calls are TRBV30 and TRBJ2-2; TRBD2 agrees at 7 bases. The germline V gene encodes CDR1 GTSNPN and CDR2 SVGIG (reference sequence). This CDR3 region has 15 residues. Unmatched junction bases numbered 11, after V lost 3 bases and J lost 7 bases. DNA for the CDR3: TGTGCCTGGAGCCGGGACTATCATGAGGTCGGGGAGCTGTTTTTT. Translation gives CAWSRDYHEVGELFF. Drawing the rest from reference TRBV30 and TRBJ2-2, the complete variable domain is SQTIHQWPATLVQPVGSPLSLECTVEGTSNPNLYWYRQAAGRGLQLLFYSVGIGQISSEVPQNLSASRPQDRQFILSSKKLLLSDSGFYLCAWSRDYHEVGELFFGEGSRLTVL.

The chain couples TRBV19 to TRBJ1-1; no firm D call. There are 13 residues in the CDR3. V was clipped by 0 bases and J by 7 bases, with 9 bases between them. Germline values: CDR1 LNHDA, CDR2 SQIVND (reference sequence). In DNA, the CDR3 is TGTGCCAGTAGTATAGACAGGTCTCTTGAAGCTTTCTTT. It specifies CASSIDRSLEAFF.

The chain joins TRBV2 to TRBJ1-1; TRBD1 is a possible D gene (6 bases). This CDR3 is built from 11 residues. CDR1 is SNHLY and CDR2 is FYNNEI in the germline V gene. The germline V and J ends were trimmed by 4 bases and 6 bases, with 6 bases remaining between them. The CDR3 DNA reads TGTGCCAGCAGTGGGACAGCTGAAGCTTTCTTT. It translates to CASSGTAEAFF.

This rearrangement joins TRBV6-1 to TRBJ1-5, with TRBD1 matching 7 bases. This CDR3 is 17 amino acids long. Germline V gene lookup returns CDR1 MNHNS and CDR2 SASEGT. Unmatched junction bases numbered 6, after V lost 1 base and J lost 0 bases. The CDR3 region is CASSEDPGGNSNQPQHF. In DNA form, the CDR3 reads TGTGCCAGCAGTGAAGACCCAGGGGGTAATAGCAATCAGCCCCAGCATTTT.

The chain employs TRBV7-9 and TRBJ1-2; 10 bases match TRBD1. The trim removed 5 bases at V and 6 bases at J, leaving 6 bases unmatched. CDR3 length: 14 residues. Germline CDR1 SEHNR, CDR2 FQNEAQ (reference sequence). The DNA for the CDR3 is TGTGCCAGCAGCCTGGGACAGGGGAAAAATGGCTACACCTTC. This encodes CASSLGQGKNGYTF.

This clone was recorded only once. V gene TRBV2 combines with J gene TRBJ1-1; no clear D gene. CDR1 SNHLY and CDR2 FYNNEI come from the germline V gene. V was clipped by 4 bases and J by 8 bases, with 20 bases between them. CDR3 length: 15 amino acids. CDR3 DNA: TGTGCCAGCAGTGTAGGGAGGGCTAGAGGCCCGGAAGCTTTCTTT. Translated, it gives CASSVGRARGPEAFF. The full variable domain, rest sourced from reference TRBV2 and TRBJ1-1, is EPEVTQTPSHQVTQMGQEVILRCVPISNHLYFYWYRQILGQKVEFLVSFYNNEISEKSEIFDDQFSVERPDGSNFTLKIRSTKLEDSAMYFCASSVGRARGPEAFFGQGTRLTVV.